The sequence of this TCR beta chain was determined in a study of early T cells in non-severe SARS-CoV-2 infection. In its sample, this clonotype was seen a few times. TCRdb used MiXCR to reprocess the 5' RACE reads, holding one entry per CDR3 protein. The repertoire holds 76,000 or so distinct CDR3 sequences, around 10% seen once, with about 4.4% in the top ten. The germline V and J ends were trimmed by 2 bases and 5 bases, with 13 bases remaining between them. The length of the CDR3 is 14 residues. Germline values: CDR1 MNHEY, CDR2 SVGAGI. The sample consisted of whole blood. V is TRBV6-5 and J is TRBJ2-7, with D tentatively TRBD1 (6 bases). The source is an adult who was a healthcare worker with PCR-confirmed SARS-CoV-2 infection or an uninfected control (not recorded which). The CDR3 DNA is TGTGCCAGCAGTTACCGCGGACAGACCCACGAGCAGTACTTC. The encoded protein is CASSYRGQTHEQYF.